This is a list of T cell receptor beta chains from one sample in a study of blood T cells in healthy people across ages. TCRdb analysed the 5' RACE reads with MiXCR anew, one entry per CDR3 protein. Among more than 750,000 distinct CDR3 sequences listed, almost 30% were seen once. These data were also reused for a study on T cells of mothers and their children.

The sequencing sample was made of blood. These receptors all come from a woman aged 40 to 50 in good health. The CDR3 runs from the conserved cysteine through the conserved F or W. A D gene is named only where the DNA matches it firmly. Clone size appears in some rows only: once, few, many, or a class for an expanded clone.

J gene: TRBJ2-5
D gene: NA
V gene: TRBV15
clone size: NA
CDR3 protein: CATSRDLGWGQYF
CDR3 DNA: TGTGCCACCAGCAGAGATCTGGGGTGGGGGCAGTACTTC

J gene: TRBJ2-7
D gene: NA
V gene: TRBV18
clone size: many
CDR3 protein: CASSVQGGGYEQYF
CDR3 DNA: TGTGCCAGCTCAGTCCAGGGAGGCGGTTACGAGCAGTACTTC

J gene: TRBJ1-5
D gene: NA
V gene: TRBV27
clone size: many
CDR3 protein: CASSLGWANQPQHF
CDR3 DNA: TGTGCCAGCAGTTTGGGGTGGGCCAATCAGCCCCAGCATTTT

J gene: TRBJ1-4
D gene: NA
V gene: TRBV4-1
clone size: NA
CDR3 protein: CASSQEVVWGNEKLFF
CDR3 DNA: TGCGCCAGCAGCCAAGAAGTCGTGTGGGGTAATGAAAAACTGTTTTTT

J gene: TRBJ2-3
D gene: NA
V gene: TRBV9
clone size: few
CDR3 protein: CASSAGLVSTDTQYF
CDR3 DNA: TGTGCCAGCAGCGCGGGCCTAGTTAGCACAGATACGCAGTATTTT

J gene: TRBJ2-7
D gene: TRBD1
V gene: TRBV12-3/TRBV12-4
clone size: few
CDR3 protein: CASSLTGIVTYEQYF
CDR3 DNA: TGTGCCAGCAGTTTGACAGGGATCGTCACCTACGAGCAGTACTTC

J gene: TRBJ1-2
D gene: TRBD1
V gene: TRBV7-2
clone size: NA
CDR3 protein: CASSSNRGTNYGYTF
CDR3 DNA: TGTGCCAGCAGCTCCAACAGGGGGACAAACTATGGCTACACCTTC

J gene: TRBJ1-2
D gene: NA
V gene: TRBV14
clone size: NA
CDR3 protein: CASSQYRGGGSGYTF
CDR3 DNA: TGTGCCAGCAGCCAGTATAGAGGTGGGGGCTCTGGCTACACCTTC

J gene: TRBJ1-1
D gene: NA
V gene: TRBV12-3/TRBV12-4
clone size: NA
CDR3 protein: CASSLGNNQAFF
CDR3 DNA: TGTGCCAGCAGTTTAGGCAATAACCAAGCTTTCTTT

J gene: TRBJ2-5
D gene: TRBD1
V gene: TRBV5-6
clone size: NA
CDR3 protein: CASSELGQGARQETQYF
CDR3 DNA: TGTGCCAGCAGCGAACTTGGACAGGGGGCTCGGCAAGAGACCCAGTACTTC

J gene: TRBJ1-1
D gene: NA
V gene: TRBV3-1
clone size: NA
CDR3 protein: CASSQRRLEAFF
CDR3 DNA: TGTGCCAGCAGCCAAAGAAGACTGGAAGCTTTCTTT

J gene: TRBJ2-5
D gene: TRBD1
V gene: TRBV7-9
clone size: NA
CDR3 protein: CSSSLTSGTDFQETQYF
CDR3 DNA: TGTTCCAGCAGCCTTACTTCCGGGACAGACTTCCAAGAGACCCAGTACTTC

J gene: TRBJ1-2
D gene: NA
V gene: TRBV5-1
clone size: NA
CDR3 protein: CASSLQGGSYGYTF
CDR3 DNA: TGCGCCAGCAGCCTACAAGGGGGTTCCTATGGCTACACCTTC

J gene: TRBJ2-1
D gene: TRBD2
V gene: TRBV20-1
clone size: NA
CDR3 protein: CSAWDSGATYNEQFF
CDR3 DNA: TGCAGTGCTTGGGATAGCGGGGCGACCTACAATGAGCAGTTCTTC

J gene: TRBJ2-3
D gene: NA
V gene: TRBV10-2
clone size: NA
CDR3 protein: CASRAHSDTQYF
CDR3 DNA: TGCGCCAGCAGGGCACATTCAGATACGCAGTATTTT

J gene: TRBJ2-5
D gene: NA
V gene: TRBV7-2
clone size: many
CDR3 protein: CASSLEGLAAGETQYF
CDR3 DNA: TGTGCCAGCAGCTTAGAGGGATTAGCCGCAGGGGAGACCCAGTACTTC

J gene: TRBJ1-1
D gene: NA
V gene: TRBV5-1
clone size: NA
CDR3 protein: CASSDGPGMMVEAFF
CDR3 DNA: TGCGCCAGCAGCGACGGACCAGGCATGATGGTTGAAGCTTTCTTT

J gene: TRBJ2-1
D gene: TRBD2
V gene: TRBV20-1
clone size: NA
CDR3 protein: CSASRAGDQYNEQFF
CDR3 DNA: TGCAGTGCTAGTAGGGCGGGGGACCAATACAATGAGCAGTTCTTC

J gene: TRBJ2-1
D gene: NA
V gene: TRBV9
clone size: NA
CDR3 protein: CASSVGASTAYNEQFF
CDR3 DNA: TGTGCCAGCAGCGTAGGAGCCAGCACAGCCTACAATGAGCAGTTCTTC

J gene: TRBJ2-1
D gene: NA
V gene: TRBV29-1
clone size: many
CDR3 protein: CSADSDSYNEQFF
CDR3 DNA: TGCAGCGCCGACAGTGACTCCTACAATGAGCAGTTCTTC

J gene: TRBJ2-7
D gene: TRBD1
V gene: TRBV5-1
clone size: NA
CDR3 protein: CASSLTPQGVYEQYF
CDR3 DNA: TGCGCCAGCAGCTTGACCCCCCAGGGGGTCTACGAGCAGTACTTC

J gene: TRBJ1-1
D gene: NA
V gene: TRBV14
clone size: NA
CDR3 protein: CASSQGLHGNTEAFF
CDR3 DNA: TGTGCCAGCAGCCAAGGCTTGCACGGAAACACTGAAGCTTTCTTT

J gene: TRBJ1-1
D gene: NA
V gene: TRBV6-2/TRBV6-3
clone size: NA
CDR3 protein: CASRQSLGGGTEAFF
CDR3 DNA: TGTGCCAGCAGACAGAGCCTTGGGGGCGGCACTGAAGCTTTCTTT

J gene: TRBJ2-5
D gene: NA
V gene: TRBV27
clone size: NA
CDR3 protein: CASSPGGGQTQYF
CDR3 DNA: TGTGCCAGCAGTCCAGGCGGTGGTCAGACCCAGTACTTC

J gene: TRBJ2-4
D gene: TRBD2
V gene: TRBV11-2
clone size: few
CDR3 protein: CASSGGAGNIQYF
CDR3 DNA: TGTGCCAGCTCCGGGGGGGCCGGGAACATTCAGTACTTC

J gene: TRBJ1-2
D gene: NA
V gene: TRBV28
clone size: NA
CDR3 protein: CASSLWGIRGGYTF
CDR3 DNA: TGTGCCAGCAGTTTGTGGGGGATAAGGGGTGGCTACACCTTC

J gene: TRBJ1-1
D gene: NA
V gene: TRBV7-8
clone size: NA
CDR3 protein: CASSFRGAVEAFF
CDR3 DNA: TGTGCCAGCAGCTTTCGGGGCGCGGTAGAAGCTTTCTTT

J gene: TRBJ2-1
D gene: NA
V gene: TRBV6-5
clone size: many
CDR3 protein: CASSYRDISYNEQFF
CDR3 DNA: TGTGCCAGCAGTTACAGGGACATATCCTACAATGAGCAGTTCTTC

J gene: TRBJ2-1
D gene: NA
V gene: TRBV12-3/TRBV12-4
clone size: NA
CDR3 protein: CASSPKAGPYNEQFF
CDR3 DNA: TGTGCCAGCAGCCCAAAGGCCGGGCCTTACAATGAGCAGTTCTTC

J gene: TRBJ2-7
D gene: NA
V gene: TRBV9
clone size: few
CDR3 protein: CASSAEDGIPYEQYF
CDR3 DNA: TGTGCCAGCAGCGCTGAAGACGGGATCCCCTACGAGCAGTACTTC

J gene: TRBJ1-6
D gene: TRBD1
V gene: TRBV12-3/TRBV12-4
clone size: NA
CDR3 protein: CASSKTGAGSPLHF
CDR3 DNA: TGTGCCAGCAGTAAGACAGGGGCAGGTTCACCCCTCCACTTT

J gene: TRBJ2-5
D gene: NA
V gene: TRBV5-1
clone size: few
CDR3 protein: CASSSAERGREEQYF
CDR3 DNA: TGCGCCAGCAGCTCGGCCGAGAGGGGACGGGAAGAGCAGTACTTC

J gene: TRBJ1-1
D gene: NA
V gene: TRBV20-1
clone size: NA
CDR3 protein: CSAIDQKGAEAFF
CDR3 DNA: TGCAGTGCTATTGATCAAAAGGGGGCTGAAGCTTTCTTT

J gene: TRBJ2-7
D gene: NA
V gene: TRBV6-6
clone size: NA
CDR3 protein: CASSPPTDSYEQYF
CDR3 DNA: TGTGCCAGCAGTCCCCCGACCGACTCCTACGAGCAGTACTTC

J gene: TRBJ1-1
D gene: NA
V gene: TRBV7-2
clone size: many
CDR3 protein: CASSPQQRNTEAFF
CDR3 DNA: TGTGCCAGCAGCCCACAACAGAGAAACACTGAAGCTTTCTTT

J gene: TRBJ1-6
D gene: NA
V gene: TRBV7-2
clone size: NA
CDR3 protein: CASSSRLLWGDNSPLHF
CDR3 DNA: TGTGCCAGCAGCTCGCGCCTGTTGTGGGGCGATAATTCACCCCTCCACTTT

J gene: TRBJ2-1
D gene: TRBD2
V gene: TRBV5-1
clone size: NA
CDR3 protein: CASSWEWGGNEQFF
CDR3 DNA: TGCGCCAGCAGCTGGGAATGGGGGGGAAATGAGCAGTTCTTC

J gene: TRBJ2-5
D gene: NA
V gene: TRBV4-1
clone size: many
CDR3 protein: CASRSGQNQETQYF
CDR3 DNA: TGCGCCAGCAGGTCAGGACAGAATCAAGAGACCCAGTACTTC

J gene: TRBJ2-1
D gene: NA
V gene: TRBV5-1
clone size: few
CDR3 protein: CASSLADSVAGANEQFF
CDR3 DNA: TGCGCCAGCAGCTTGGCCGATTCTGTGGCAGGTGCCAATGAGCAGTTCTTC

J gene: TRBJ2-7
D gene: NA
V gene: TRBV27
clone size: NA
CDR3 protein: CTSSLKGLTYEQYF
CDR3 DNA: TGTACCAGCAGTTTGAAGGGTTTAACCTACGAGCAGTACTTC

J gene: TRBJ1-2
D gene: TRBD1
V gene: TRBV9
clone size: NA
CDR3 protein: CASSVEITGGNYGYTF
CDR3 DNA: TGTGCCAGCAGCGTAGAAATCACAGGGGGTAACTATGGCTACACCTTC

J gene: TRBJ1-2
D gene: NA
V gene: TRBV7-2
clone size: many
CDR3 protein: CASSLQTADYGYTF
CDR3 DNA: TGTGCCAGCAGCTTGCAGACAGCCGACTATGGCTACACCTTC

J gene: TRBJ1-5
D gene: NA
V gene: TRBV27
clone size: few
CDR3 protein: CASSLSQVGPSNQPQHF
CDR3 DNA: TGTGCCAGCAGTTTAAGTCAAGTGGGACCCTCGAATCAGCCCCAGCATTTT

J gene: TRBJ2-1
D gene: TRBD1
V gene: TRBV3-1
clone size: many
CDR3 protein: CASSQAGRGYNEQFF
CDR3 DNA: TGTGCCAGCAGCCAAGCCGGCAGGGGGTACAATGAGCAGTTCTTC

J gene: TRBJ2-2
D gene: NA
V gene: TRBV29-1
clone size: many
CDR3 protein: CSAGEAGELFF
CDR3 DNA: TGCAGCGCTGGTGAGGCCGGGGAGCTGTTTTTT

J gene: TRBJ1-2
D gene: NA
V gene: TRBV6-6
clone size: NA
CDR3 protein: CASTGQVLNYGYTF
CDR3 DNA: TGTGCCAGCACCGGACAAGTTTTAAATTATGGCTACACCTTC

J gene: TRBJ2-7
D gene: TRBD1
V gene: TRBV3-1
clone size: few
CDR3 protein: CASSPWDRGPYEQYF
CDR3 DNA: TGTGCCAGCAGCCCCTGGGACAGGGGGCCCTACGAGCAGTACTTC

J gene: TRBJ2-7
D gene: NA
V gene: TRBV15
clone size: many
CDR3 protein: CATSRERIQGYEQYF
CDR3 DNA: TGTGCCACCAGCAGAGAACGTATACAGGGCTACGAGCAGTACTTC